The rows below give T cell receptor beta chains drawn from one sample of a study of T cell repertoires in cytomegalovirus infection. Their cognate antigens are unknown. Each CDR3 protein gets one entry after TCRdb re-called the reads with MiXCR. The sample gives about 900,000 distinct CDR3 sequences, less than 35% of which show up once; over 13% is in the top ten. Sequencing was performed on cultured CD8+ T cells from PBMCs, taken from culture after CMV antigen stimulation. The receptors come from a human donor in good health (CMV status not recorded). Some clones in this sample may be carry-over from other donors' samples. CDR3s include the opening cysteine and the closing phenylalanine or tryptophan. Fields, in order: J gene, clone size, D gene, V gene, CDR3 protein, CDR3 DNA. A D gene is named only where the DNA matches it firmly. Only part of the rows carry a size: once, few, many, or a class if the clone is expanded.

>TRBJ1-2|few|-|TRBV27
CASSLSRAGNYGYTF
TGTGCCAGCAGTTTATCCCGGGCGGGGAACTATGGCTACACCTTC
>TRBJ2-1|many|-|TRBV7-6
CASSLVEPPGSYNEQFF
TGTGCCAGCAGCTTGGTCGAACCTCCCGGCTCCTACAATGAGCAGTTCTTC
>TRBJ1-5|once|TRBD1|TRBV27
CATSGTGGFGNQPQHF
TGTGCCACCTCCGGGACAGGGGGTTTCGGCAATCAGCCCCAGCATTTT
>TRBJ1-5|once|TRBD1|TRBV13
CASSLRGLGGNNQPQHF
TGTGCCAGCAGCTTGAGGGGGCTTGGGGGGAACAATCAGCCCCAGCATTTT
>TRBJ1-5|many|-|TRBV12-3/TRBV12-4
CASSPTRSGQPQHF
TGTGCCAGCAGCCCGACGCGGTCGGGTCAGCCCCAGCATTTT
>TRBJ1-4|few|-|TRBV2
CASQRGEKLFF
TGTGCCAGCCAGCGCGGTGAAAAACTGTTTTTT
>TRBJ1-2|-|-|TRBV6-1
CASSWALLSNYGYTF
TGTGCCAGCAGCTGGGCCCTTCTATCCAACTATGGCTACACCTTC
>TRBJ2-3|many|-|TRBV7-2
CASSLRDTDTQYF
TGTGCCAGCAGCTTGAGAGACACAGATACGCAGTATTTT
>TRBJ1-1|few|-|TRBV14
CASSQEVENTEAFF
TGTGCCAGCAGCCAAGAGGTTGAGAACACTGAAGCTTTCTTT
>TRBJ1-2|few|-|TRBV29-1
CSVEQDLHPYGYTF
TGCAGCGTTGAACAAGACCTTCACCCATATGGCTACACCTTC
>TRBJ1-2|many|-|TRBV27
CASSLGPRRGYTF
TGTGCCAGCAGTTTAGGTCCTCGGCGCGGCTACACCTTC
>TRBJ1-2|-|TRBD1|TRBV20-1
CIPGGDYGYTF
TGCATCCCAGGGGGGGACTATGGCTACACCTTC
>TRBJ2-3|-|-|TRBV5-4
CASNSVLGTDTQYF
TGTGCCAGCAACTCGGTACTTGGCACAGATACGCAGTATTTT
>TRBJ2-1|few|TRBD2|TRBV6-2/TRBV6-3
CASSYSRPSGGNEQFF
TGTGCCAGCAGTTACTCGAGGCCTAGCGGGGGGAATGAGCAGTTCTTC
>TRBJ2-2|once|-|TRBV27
CASSIIAGTGELFF
TGTGCCAGCAGTATCATTGCGGGCACCGGGGAGCTGTTTTTT
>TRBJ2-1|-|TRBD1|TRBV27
CASSPIPGQGNEQFF
TGTGCCAGCAGTCCGATCCCGGGACAGGGGAATGAGCAGTTCTTC
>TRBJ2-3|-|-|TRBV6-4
CASSGHEGSSTDTQYF
TGTGCCAGCAGTGGTCATGAGGGGTCTAGCACAGATACGCAGTATTTT
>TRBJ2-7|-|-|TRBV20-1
CSANEQYF
TGCAGTGCTAACGAGCAGTACTTC
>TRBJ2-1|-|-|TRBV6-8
CASSRSGRAYNEQFF
TGTGCCAGCAGCCGATCAGGTAGAGCCTACAATGAGCAGTTCTTC
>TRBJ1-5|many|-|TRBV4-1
CASSQERNLQGNQPQHF
TGCGCCAGCAGCCAAGAGAGAAATCTCCAAGGCAATCAGCCCCAGCATTTT
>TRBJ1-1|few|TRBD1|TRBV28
CASSDPGQGGTEAFF
TGTGCCAGCAGCGATCCGGGACAGGGAGGGACTGAAGCTTTCTTT
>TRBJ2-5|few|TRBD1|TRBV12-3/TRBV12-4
CASSGQGRETQYF
TGTGCCAGCAGCGGACAGGGGAGGGAGACCCAGTACTTC
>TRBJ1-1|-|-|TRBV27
CASSLSFGAAEAFF
TGTGCCAGCAGTTTATCGTTTGGGGCCGCTGAAGCTTTCTTT
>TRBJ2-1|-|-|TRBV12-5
CASALWLGYNEQFF
TGTGCTAGTGCTCTGTGGTTGGGGTACAATGAGCAGTTCTTC
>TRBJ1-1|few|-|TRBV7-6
CASYPGGRNTEAFF
TGTGCCAGCTACCCTGGGGGACGGAACACTGAAGCTTTCTTT
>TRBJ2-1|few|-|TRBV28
CASSFGPWGNEQFF
TGTGCCAGCAGTTTTGGCCCATGGGGAAATGAGCAGTTCTTC
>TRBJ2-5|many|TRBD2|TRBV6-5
CASSTSGGKETQYF
TGTGCCAGCAGCACTAGCGGGGGGAAAGAGACCCAGTACTTC
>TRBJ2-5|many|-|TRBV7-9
CASRRDSQETQYF
TGTGCCAGCAGGCGGGACAGCCAAGAGACCCAGTACTTC